Listed below are T cell receptor beta chains from one sample, sequenced in a study of graft-versus-host responses after intestinal transplantation. Produced via immunoSEQ multiplex PCR; TCRdb's table is partial and in-frame only. The repertoire includes under 140,000 clones, 85% to 95% of them detected once, and 0.4% to 0.55% sits in the top ten. Which antigens these TCRs recognize remains unknown. The sample here was unstimulated CD8+ T cells sorted from spleen or lymph node cells, taken before intestinal transplant. Every receptor here comes from a human donor who received an intestinal transplant. The CDR3 runs from the conserved cysteine through the conserved F or W. The D gene is left open where the match is weak. Size is stated for part of the rows, as once, few or many counts, or as a class when the clone is expanded.

-,-,TRBV29-1,TRBJ2-7,CSVATGRTYEQYF,TGCAGCGTGGCCACCGGGAGAACCTACGAGCAGTACTTC
-,TRBD1,TRBV27,TRBJ2-7,CASSMGQVLEQYF,TGTGCCAGCAGTATGGGACAGGTCCTCGAGCAGTACTTC
-,-,TRBV7-9,TRBJ1-1,CASSFTGTEAFF,TGTGCCAGCAGCTTTACGGGGACTGAAGCTTTCTTT
-,-,TRBV19,TRBJ2-1,CACSTLTTNEQFF,TGTGCTTGTAGTACACTGACAACCAATGAGCAGTTCTTC
-,-,TRBV27,TRBJ2-3,CASSRQADTQYF,TGTGCCAGCAGTCGCCAGGCAGATACGCAGTATTTT
once,-,TRBV29-1,TRBJ2-7,CSVEESSYEQYF,TGCAGCGTTGAGGAGTCCTCCTACGAGCAGTACTTC
-,-,TRBV29-1,TRBJ2-3,CSVEDRGVAFSTDTQYF,TGCAGCGTTGAAGATCGTGGGGTAGCGTTTAGCACAGATACGCAGTATTTT
-,-,TRBV9,TRBJ1-2,CASSGRGLDLGYTF,TGTGCCAGCAGCGGCAGGGGATTAGACCTTGGCTACACCTTC
-,TRBD2,TRBV7-7,TRBJ2-1,CASSLSAGDSNEQFF,TGTGCTAGCAGCTTATCGGCGGGAGATTCCAATGAGCAGTTCTTC
-,-,TRBV6-5,TRBJ1-1,CASGGDWEYAFF,TGTGCCAGCGGGGGGGATTGGGAGTACGCTTTCTTT
-,-,TRBV9,TRBJ1-2,CASTPGGSAYGYTF,TGTGCCAGCACCCCGGGGGGATCCGCCTATGGCTACACCTTC
-,-,TRBV27,TRBJ2-1,CASSSGPRNEQFF,TGTGCCAGCAGTTCAGGACCCCGTAATGAGCAGTTCTTC
-,-,TRBV4-1,TRBJ1-2,CASSQEGTLYGYTF,TGCGCCAGCAGCCAAGAAGGGACGTTATATGGCTACACCTTC
-,-,TRBV12-5,TRBJ1-3,CASGLPGNTIYF,TGTGCTAGTGGTCTACCCGGGAACACCATATATTTT
-,-,TRBV5-8,TRBJ1-1,CASSLEATTEAFF,TGTGCCAGCAGCTTGGAGGCCACCACTGAAGCTTTCTTT
-,-,TRBV4-1,TRBJ2-7,CASRKQPGLSDLGEQYF,TGCGCCAGCAGAAAGCAACCGGGACTGAGCGATCTGGGCGAGCAGTACTTC
-,-,TRBV5-1,TRBJ1-1,CASSLSPDVMNTEAFF,TGCGCCAGCAGCCTCAGTCCGGACGTGATGAACACTGAAGCTTTCTTT
-,-,TRBV30,TRBJ2-1,CAWSDPDWYNEQFF,TGTGCCTGGAGTGACCCGGACTGGTACAATGAGCAGTTCTTC
-,-,TRBV7-7,TRBJ2-7,CASSFLGSHEQYF,TGTGCTAGCAGCTTTTTGGGGTCCCACGAGCAGTACTTC
-,-,TRBV6-5,TRBJ2-6,CASSQNRAGANVLTF,TGTGCCAGCAGTCAGAACAGGGCTGGGGCCAACGTCCTGACTTTC
-,TRBD2,TRBV9,TRBJ2-1,CASSVAGTSPNEQFF,TGTGCCAGCAGCGTAGCCGGGACTAGCCCCAATGAGCAGTTCTTC
-,-,TRBV27,TRBJ2-2,CASSYGGRSGELFF,TGTGCCAGCAGTTATGGTGGGCGGTCCGGGGAGCTGTTTTTT
-,TRBD2,TRBV27,TRBJ2-2,CASSLGWTGGPGELFF,TGTGCCAGCAGTTTAGGGTGGACGGGAGGGCCCGGGGAGCTGTTTTTT
-,-,TRBV5-1,TRBJ1-3,CASSFGQSTGNTIYF,TGCGCCAGCAGCTTTGGACAGTCTACTGGAAACACCATATATTTT
-,TRBD1,TRBV28,TRBJ1-1,CASNHGQGSWDTEAFF,TGTGCCTCTAACCACGGACAGGGTAGTTGGGACACTGAAGCTTTCTTT
-,-,TRBV7-8,TRBJ2-1,CASSLTGSSYNEQFF,TGTGCCAGCAGCTTGACGGGGAGCTCCTACAATGAGCAGTTCTTC
-,-,TRBV7-7,TRBJ2-2,CASSHSVVGSGGELFF,TGTGCTAGCAGCCATTCCGTTGTGGGTAGTGGCGGGGAGCTGTTTTTT
-,-,TRBV6-1,TRBJ2-1,CASTGADSYNEQFF,TGTGCCAGCACAGGTGCCGACTCCTACAATGAGCAGTTCTTC
once,TRBD1,TRBV19,TRBJ2-1,CATNSRDRGPNEQFF,TGTGCCACCAACTCCCGGGACAGGGGGCCCAATGAGCAGTTCTTC
-,TRBD2,TRBV9,TRBJ2-1,CASSASGLAGVDEQFF,TGTGCCAGCAGCGCATCGGGACTAGCGGGTGTTGATGAGCAGTTCTTC
once,-,TRBV19,TRBJ1-1,CASSIDPGQMNTEAFF,TGTGCCAGTAGTATAGATCCCGGACAGATGAACACTGAAGCTTTCTTT
once,TRBD2,TRBV7-9,TRBJ2-3,CASSLAPGLAGGRDTQYF,TGTGCCAGCAGCTTAGCGCCCGGACTAGCGGGAGGTCGAGATACGCAGTATTTT
-,TRBD1,TRBV11-2,TRBJ2-1,CASSLDGTGGAHNEQFF,TGTGCCAGCAGCTTAGACGGGACAGGGGGCGCCCACAATGAGCAGTTCTTC
-,-,TRBV11-3,TRBJ2-1,CASSLGRDSYNEQFF,TGTGCCAGCAGCTTAGGGAGGGACTCCTACAATGAGCAGTTCTTC
-,-,TRBV7-9,TRBJ2-1,CASSGAGLVYNEQFF,TGTGCCAGCAGCGGCGCTGGATTGGTCTACAATGAGCAGTTCTTC
-,-,TRBV27,TRBJ2-1,CASSLSGLLVYNEQFF,TGTGCCAGCAGTTTAAGTGGGCTCCTTGTCTACAATGAGCAGTTCTTC
-,-,TRBV11-2,TRBJ2-7,CASSTSGPLVGEQYF,TGTGCCAGCAGTACGTCCGGACCCTTGGTAGGGGAGCAGTACTTC
-,-,TRBV7-3,TRBJ1-2,CASSQVTSYGYTF,TGTGCCAGCAGCCAGGTCACCTCCTATGGCTACACCTTC
-,-,TRBV4-1,TRBJ2-7,CASSQLQSNQIGLSYEQYF,TGCGCCAGCAGCCAACTCCAGAGTAACCAGATAGGACTGAGCTACGAGCAGTACTTC
-,TRBD2,TRBV12-5,TRBJ2-7,CASGLILAGGDEQYF,TGTGCTAGTGGTTTGATCCTAGCGGGAGGCGACGAGCAGTACTTC
-,TRBD2,TRBV11-2,TRBJ2-1,CASSLGLAGEPSSYNEQFF,TGTGCCAGCAGCTTAGGACTAGCGGGAGAACCGAGCTCCTACAATGAGCAGTTCTTC
-,TRBD2,TRBV5-1,TRBJ2-1,CASSLYGTSGSFSNNEQFF,TGCGCCAGCAGCTTGTATGGGACTAGCGGGAGCTTTTCCAACAATGAGCAGTTCTTC
-,-,TRBV30,TRBJ2-5,CAWVSIGGRETQYF,TGTGCCTGGGTCTCTATCGGGGGGCGGGAGACCCAGTACTTC
-,-,TRBV7-9,TRBJ2-1,CASSSTYNEQFF,TGTGCCAGCAGCTCTACCTACAATGAGCAGTTCTTC
-,-,TRBV30,TRBJ2-1,CAWLSGRYNEQFF,TGTGCCTGGCTTTCCGGAAGGTACAATGAGCAGTTCTTC
-,TRBD1,TRBV27,TRBJ1-2,CASSPGTGGGYGYTF,TGTGCCAGCAGTCCCGGGACAGGGGGAGGCTATGGCTACACCTTC
-,TRBD1,TRBV7-7,TRBJ2-1,CASSPGQGDAQFF,TGTGCTAGCTCACCGGGACAGGGCGACGCGCAGTTCTTC
-,TRBD1,TRBV7-9,TRBJ1-2,CASSSGQAIANYGYTF,TGTGCCAGCAGTTCGGGACAGGCGATAGCTAACTATGGCTACACCTTC
-,-,TRBV6-5,TRBJ2-7,CASSYSPMYEQYF,TGTGCCAGCAGTTACTCTCCTATGTACGAGCAGTACTTC
-,TRBD1,TRBV9,TRBJ2-7,CASSFRAQGDEQYF,TGTGCCAGCAGCTTTCGCGCTCAGGGGGACGAGCAGTACTTC
-,-,TRBV9,TRBJ2-7,CASSFDRFSYEQYF,TGTGCCAGCAGCTTCGACAGGTTCTCCTACGAGCAGTACTTC
-,-,TRBV21-1,TRBJ1-5,CASSRPTGTVSNQPQHF,TGTGCCAGCAGCCGCCCGACAGGGACAGTTAGCAATCAGCCCCAGCATTTT
few,TRBD1,TRBV28,TRBJ2-7,CASSFRGSYEQYF,TGTGCCAGCAGTTTCAGGGGGTCCTACGAGCAGTACTTC
-,-,TRBV28,TRBJ2-5,CASSLDSQETQYF,TGTGCCAGCAGTTTGGACAGCCAAGAGACCCAGTACTTC
-,-,TRBV11-2,TRBJ2-7,CASSLDWQGGAYEQYF,TGTGCCAGCAGCTTAGATTGGCAGGGGGGTGCCTACGAGCAGTACTTC
-,-,TRBV5-1,TRBJ2-2,CASSFHLAVQGWELFF,TGCGCCAGCAGCTTTCATCTAGCGGTCCAGGGGTGGGAGCTGTTTTTT
-,-,TRBV29-1,TRBJ1-2,CSVENVHNYGYTF,TGCAGCGTTGAAAACGTGCATAACTATGGCTACACCTTC
-,-,TRBV7-8,TRBJ1-1,CASSLATEAFF,TGTGCCAGCAGCTTAGCGACTGAAGCTTTCTTT
few,TRBD1,TRBV15,TRBJ2-7,CATSGDSSYEQYF,TGTGCCACCAGCGGGGACAGCTCCTACGAGCAGTACTTC
-,TRBD1,TRBV28,TRBJ1-2,CASSPQGAGNSGGYGYTF,TGTGCCAGCAGCCCCCAGGGGGCGGGTAATTCGGGTGGCTATGGCTACACCTTC